This passage covers 6 T cell receptor beta chains from one sample sequenced in a study of blood T cell repertoires in COVID-19. Method: immunoSEQ multiplex PCR; TCRdb's copy keeps in-frame clones and lacks some. The sample includes approximately 300,000 clones, 87% of them seen just once. Specimen: peripheral blood. Every receptor here comes from a woman aged 50 to 60 who had recovered from COVID-19.

The chain uses TRBV4-1 and TRBJ1-3; the D gene is possibly TRBD1 (5 bases). This CDR3 is 13 amino acids long. Germline CDR1 MGHRA, CDR2 YSYEKL. Trimming left V 3 bases short and J 7 bases short, with 10 bases between. CDR3 nucleotides: TGCGCCAGCAGCCAGGGGACTAGGAACACCATATATTTT. Translation gives CASSQGTRNTIYF.

This CDR3 reads CASGPNRGFKNIQYF. The CDR3, as DNA: TGTGCTAGTGGCCCTAACAGGGGGTTCAAAAACATTCAGTACTTC. The rearrangement uses TRBV12-5 and TRBJ2-4; 8 bases are shared with TRBD1. Germline V CDR1 and CDR2: LGHNT, FRNRAP. The CDR3 contains 15 residues. Trimming at V came to 6 bases and at J to 3 bases, leaving 7 bases not matched to a gene.

The rearrangement joins TRBV7-2 to TRBJ2-2; D ambiguous. The CDR3 has 15 amino acids. V lost 2 bases, J lost 1 base, and 8 bases lay in between. Germline V gene sequence: CDR1 SGHTA, CDR2 FQGNSA. The CDR3 spells CASSLHQVNTGELFF. The CDR3 DNA sequence: TGTGCCAGCAGCTTACACCAGGTGAACACCGGGGAGCTGTTTTTT.

V is TRBV5-1 and J is TRBJ1-6; weak D call: TRBD1 (5 bases). This CDR3 is 18 amino acids long. V lost 4 bases to trimming and J lost 0 bases, with 17 bases between them. Germline V gene lookup returns CDR1 SGHRS and CDR2 YFSETQ. CDR3 nucleotide sequence: TGCGCCAGCAGCCGAGGGGAGGCAGGGAGCTCCTATAATTCACCCCTCCACTTT. Amino acids: CASSRGEAGSSYNSPLHF.

The chain uses TRBV5-1 and TRBJ1-2; D perhaps matches TRBD1 (5 bases). This CDR3 contains 15 residues. Per germline, CDR1 SGHRS and CDR2 YFSETQ. V was shortened by 0 bases and J by 4 bases, with 13 bases between the two germline ends. The CDR3 is CASSLGQPQGYGYTF. DNA for the CDR3: TGCGCCAGCAGCTTGGGACAGCCACAAGGCTATGGCTACACCTTC.

This clone is a singleton in its sample. The chain uses TRBV7-3 and TRBJ1-2; D unclear. CDR1 is SGHTA, CDR2 FQGTGA, per germline. This CDR3 is built from 15 residues. V lost 1 base and J lost 7, with 16 bases in between. CDR3 bases: TGTGCCAGCAGCTTAAGTGGTGGTATGGTGGCTGGCTACACCTTC. Protein product: CASSLSGGMVAGYTF.